These 22 T cell receptor beta chains came from one sample sequenced in a study of T cell responses to AZD1222 COVID-19 vaccine. TCRdb's table, derived via immunoSEQ multiplex PCR, lists solely in-frame clones and lacks some. The sample lists 150,000 to 200,000 clones, roughly nine tenths occurring once. The sample in question was peripheral blood, obtained on day 0 of AZD1222 vaccination. These receptors were taken from an adult in good health.

V and J are TRBV3-1 (or the pseudogene TRBV3-2) and TRBJ1-2; possible D gene TRBD1, 5 bases. The CDR3 length is 11 residues. V lost 5 bases to trimming and J lost 8 bases, with 9 bases between them. The germline CDR1 and CDR2 sequences are LGHDT and YNNKEL (reference sequence). The CDR3 spells CASSERGGYTF. The CDR3 DNA reads as TGTGCCAGCAGCGAAAGGGGAGGCTACACCTTC.

The chain carries TRBV28 and TRBJ1-2, with a weak D call TRBD1 (6 bases). The CDR3 has 17 residues. CDR1 and CDR2 from the germline V gene are MDHEN and SYDVKM. The V gene lost 6 bases and the J gene lost 0 bases, with 20 bases spanning the gap. CDR3 in amino acids: CASSSLKQGLANYGYTF. CDR3 coding DNA: TGTGCCAGCAGCTCCCTTAAACAGGGACTTGCTAACTATGGCTACACCTTC.

The chain joins TRBV29-1 to TRBJ2-1; no clear D gene. Between the trimmed V and J ends, which lost 6 bases and 0 bases, there was a span of 18 bases. This CDR3 region has 16 residues. Germline V gene data show CDR1 as SQVTM and CDR2 as ANQGSEA. Written as DNA, the CDR3 is TGCAGCGTAGACCCGATACGGGTGAGCTCCTACAATGAGCAGTTCTTC. This encodes CSVDPIRVSSYNEQFF.

This rearrangement joins TRBV7-9 to TRBJ2-2, with D perhaps matching TRBD1 or TRBD2 (5 bases each). The CDR3 consists of 16 residues. V lost 0 bases and J lost 1, with 9 bases in between. Germline CDR1 and CDR2: SEHNR and FQNEAQ (reference sequence). CDR3 protein: CASSLAGTVNTGELFF. In DNA form, the CDR3 reads TGTGCCAGCAGCTTAGCCGGGACCGTGAACACCGGGGAGCTGTTTTTT.

The rearrangement joins TRBV28 to TRBJ2-1; D possibly corresponds to TRBD2 (6 bases). The V gene's germline CDR1 is MDHEN and CDR2 SYDVKM. V dropped 5 bases and J dropped 4 bases, with 18 bases sitting between them. The CDR3 has 16 amino acids. The CDR3, as DNA: TGTGCCAGCAGTCGGATGGGACTCAGAAGGTACAATGAGCAGTTCTTC. Protein: CASSRMGLRRYNEQFF.

This clone occurred once. CDR3 loop: CASSARQGSYEQYF. In DNA form, the CDR3 reads TGCGCCAGCAGCGCCAGGCAAGGGTCCTACGAGCAGTACTTC. The chain employs TRBV5-1 and TRBJ2-7; D ambiguous. The germline gives CDR1 SGHRS, CDR2 YFSETQ. V was pared by 4 bases and J by 1 base, with 12 bases between. The CDR3 runs to 14 residues.

This clone occurred once. The V call is TRBV6-6, the J call TRBJ2-5; possibly TRBD1 for D (5 bases). The germline CDR1 and CDR2 sequences are MNHNY and SVGAGI (reference sequence). V shed 6 bases and J shed 5 bases, with 13 bases lying between them. The CDR3 has 13 residues. The CDR3 DNA follows: TGTGCCAGCAGCCTCGGCAGGGCGGAGACCCAGTACTTC. As protein: CASSLGRAETQYF.

CDR3 bases: TGTGCCAGCAGTGACGACCCCGGGGCCATCGAGACCCAAAACATTCAGTACTTC. Its protein is CASSDDPGAIETQNIQYF. The rearrangement joins TRBV6-1 to TRBJ2-4; D might be TRBD1 or TRBD2, each matching 5 bases. There are 18 residues in the CDR3. V dropped 3 bases and J dropped 5 bases, with 23 bases sitting between them. Per germline, CDR1 MNHNS and CDR2 SASEGT.

The chain is built from TRBV10-3 and TRBJ2-7; 14 positions match TRBD2. The germline gives CDR1 ENHRY, CDR2 SYGVKD. V lost 10 bases, J lost 3 bases, and 17 bases stayed unmatched. The CDR3 is made up of 18 amino acids. For the CDR3, the DNA is TGTGCCACCACGGTAGAAACGGGACTAGCGGGAGTCAGCTACGAGCAGTACTTC. Its protein is CATTVETGLAGVSYEQYF.

J is TRBJ1-1 and V is TRBV4-3; no clear D. Looked up from germline, CDR1 is LGHNA and CDR2 is YSLEER. The CDR3 consists of 14 residues. Trimming stripped 0 bases from V and 1 base from J, with 6 bases between. The CDR3 loop reads CASSQDSANTEAFF. The CDR3, as DNA: TGCGCCAGCAGCCAAGATTCGGCGAACACTGAAGCTTTCTTT.

The CDR3 loop reads CASRRTQMHQPQHF. CDR3 coding DNA: TGTGCCAGCAGGAGGACACAGATGCATCAGCCCCAGCATTTT. V usage is TRBV28 and J usage is TRBJ1-5; a weak D match, TRBD1 (5 bases). Germline lookup yields CDR1 MDHEN and CDR2 SYDVKM. V was clipped by 6 bases and J by 5 bases, with 14 bases between them. CDR3 length equals 14 residues.

The chain is built from TRBV10-2 and TRBJ1-6; perhaps TRBD1 as D (5 bases). V shed 4 bases and J shed 5 bases, with 12 bases lying between them. CDR1 and CDR2 from the germline V gene are WSHSY and SAAADI. This CDR3 is 15 amino acids long. DNA of the CDR3: TGCGCCAGCAGTGTGGGGACGGGGAATAATTCACCCCTCCACTTT. It yields the protein CASSVGTGNNSPLHF.

The chain joins TRBV27 to TRBJ1-6; TRBD1 might be the D (6 bases). Germline V CDR1 and CDR2: MNHEY, SMNVEV (reference sequence). With 0 bases removed from V and 10 bases from J, the gap between germline ends came to 13 bases. The CDR3 has 15 amino acids. The CDR3 loop reads CASSLSGGGWSPLHF. CDR3 in DNA: TGTGCCAGCAGTTTATCGGGCGGGGGCTGGTCACCCCTCCACTTT.

The rearrangement uses TRBV7-2 and TRBJ2-7; 7 nucleotides align to TRBD1. The V gene's germline CDR1 is SGHTA and CDR2 FQGNSA. CDR3 length equals 14 residues. The ends lost 5 bases at V and 3 bases at J; junction bases unmatched: 7. The CDR3 DNA reads TGTGCCAGCAGCCCGGGACAGTGGAGCTACGAGCAGTACTTC. It encodes CASSPGQWSYEQYF.

This chain joins TRBV27 and TRBJ2-1; 10 bases are a match to TRBD2. V lost 5 bases, J lost 2 bases, and 3 bases stayed unmatched. Germline V lookup: CDR1 MNHEY, CDR2 SMNVEV (reference sequence). The CDR3 is 15 residues long. The CDR3 nucleotides are TGTGCCAGCAGTCCCCTAGCGGGAGCCTACAATGAGCAGTTCTTC. Protein sequence: CASSPLAGAYNEQFF.

This clone occurred once. This chain links TRBV6-5 with TRBJ1-1; D remains unclear. This CDR3 spans 14 amino acids. Germline lookup yields CDR1 MNHEY and CDR2 SVGAGI. Trimming removed 6 bases from V and 0 bases from J, with 11 bases in between. CDR3 sequence (DNA): TGTGCCAGCAGCCCCCGTATTATGAACACTGAAGCTTTCTTT. This codes for CASSPRIMNTEAFF.

This sequence joins TRBV19 and TRBJ1-2, with D uncertain. V lost 3 bases, J lost 6 bases, and 11 bases lay in between. Per germline, CDR1 LNHDA and CDR2 SQIVND (reference sequence). This CDR3 region has 13 residues. CDR3 bases: TGTGCCAGTAGTATCGGCCCCAGAAATGGCTACACCTTC. Its protein product is CASSIGPRNGYTF. Full variable domain (remainder filled in from reference TRBV19 and TRBJ1-2): DGGITQSPKYLFRKEGQNVTLSCEQNLNHDAMYWYRQDPGQGLRLIYYSQIVNDFQKGDIAEGYSVSREKKESFPLTVTSAQKNPTAFYLCASSIGPRNGYTFGSGTRLTVV.

The rearrangement uses TRBV19 and TRBJ1-5, with a tentative D call TRBD1 (5 bases). The CDR3 is 15 residues long. Germline V gene lookup returns CDR1 LNHDA and CDR2 SQIVND (reference sequence). Trimming took 6 bases from V and 4 from J, leaving 16 bases between them. CDR3 nucleotides: TGTGCCAGTAGATTAGAGGGGCAGGGAAATCAGCCCCAGCATTTT. This codes for CASRLEGQGNQPQHF.

The chain uses TRBV6-6 and TRBJ1-1; weak D call: TRBD1 (6 bases). The CDR3 has 16 residues. CDR1 is MNHNY, CDR2 SVGAGI, per germline (reference sequence). Trimming took off 2 bases at V and 0 bases at J, with 13 bases between the two ends. The CDR3: CASSYDAGGLNTEAFF. In DNA, the CDR3 is TGTGCCAGCAGTTACGATGCGGGGGGCTTGAACACTGAAGCTTTCTTT.

V and J are TRBV6-5 and TRBJ2-3; D is uncertain. Trimming shortened V by 2 bases and J by 6 bases, and 12 bases separated the two germline ends. From germline, CDR1 is MNHEY and CDR2 SVGAGI. The CDR3 is 14 residues long. This chain's CDR3 is CASSYGPSGDTQYF. The CDR3 nucleotides read TGTGCCAGCAGTTACGGCCCCTCTGGGGATACGCAGTATTTT.

Written as DNA, the CDR3 is TGTGCCTGGAGCCCAAAGGGGACCGCGGCTGAAAAACTGTTTTTT. Protein sequence: CAWSPKGTAAEKLFF. V is TRBV30 and J is TRBJ1-4; weak D call: TRBD1 (5 bases). The CDR3 spans 15 residues. Between the trimmed V and J ends, which lost 3 bases and 7 bases, there was a span of 18 bases. Germline V gene sequence: CDR1 GTSNPN, CDR2 SVGIG (reference sequence).

The gene calls are TRBV29-1 and TRBJ1-4; weak D call: TRBD1 (5 bases). The CDR3 totals 16 residues. V shed 7 bases and J shed 2 bases, with 20 bases lying between them. Germline CDR1 SQVTM, CDR2 ANQGSEA. The chain's CDR3 is CSARRGVRATNEKLFF. DNA for the CDR3: TGCAGCGCGCGAAGAGGGGTTAGAGCCACTAATGAAAAACTGTTTTTT.